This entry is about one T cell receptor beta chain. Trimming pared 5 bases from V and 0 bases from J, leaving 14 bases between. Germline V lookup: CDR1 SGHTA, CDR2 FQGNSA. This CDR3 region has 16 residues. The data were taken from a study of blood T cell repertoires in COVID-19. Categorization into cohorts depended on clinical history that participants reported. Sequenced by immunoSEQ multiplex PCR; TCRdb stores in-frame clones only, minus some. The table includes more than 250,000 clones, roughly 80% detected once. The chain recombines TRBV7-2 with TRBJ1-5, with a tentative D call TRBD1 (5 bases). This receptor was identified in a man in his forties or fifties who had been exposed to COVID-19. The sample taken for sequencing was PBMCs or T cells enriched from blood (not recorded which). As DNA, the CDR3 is TGTGCCAGCAGCACAGACAGATCATATAGCAATCAGCCCCAGCATTTT. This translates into CASSTDRSYSNQPQHF. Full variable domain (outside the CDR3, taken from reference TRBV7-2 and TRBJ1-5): GAGVSQSPSNKVTEKGKDVELRCDPISGHTALYWYRQSLGQGLEFLIYFQGNSAPDKSGLPSDRFSAERTGGSVSTLTIQRTQQEDSAVYLCASSTDRSYSNQPQHFGDGTRLSIL.